Below are 9 T cell receptor beta chains sequenced from a single sample in a study of identical twins. Each CDR3 protein is one row after TCRdb ran MiXCR on the 5' RACE reads. The repertoire has about 240,000 distinct CDR3 sequences, roughly a tenth of them found once; the top ten carry 10%. The sequencing input was memory T cells sorted from blood. Receptors originate from a man in his fifties or sixties in good health.

There are a few counts of this clonotype. This sequence joins TRBV12-3 or TRBV12-4 and TRBJ2-1; 10 bases are shared with TRBD2. Trimming took 0 bases from V and 8 from J; bases not matched to a gene: 13. The CDR3 is 18 residues long. The CDR3 DNA reads as TGTGCCAGCAGTTTAGCGTCGTCTAGCGGGGGTAACGGAGATGAGCAGTTCTTC. Protein: CASSLASSSGGNGDEQFF.

The V call is TRBV12-3 or TRBV12-4, the J call TRBJ1-1; D unresolved. The V gene lost 6 bases and the J gene lost 1 base, with 9 bases spanning the gap. This CDR3 region has 13 residues. CDR3 amino acids: CASSTRENTEAFF. The CDR3 region has the DNA TGTGCCAGCAGCACCCGGGAGAACACTGAAGCTTTCTTT.

This clonotype was seen only a few times. The V call is TRBV20-1, the J call TRBJ1-4, with TRBD1 matching over 7 bases. This CDR3 contains 14 residues. Germline lookup yields CDR1 DFQATT and CDR2 SNEGSKA (reference sequence). Trimming took 5 bases from V and 4 from J; bases not matched to a gene: 7. The chain's CDR3 is CSAHRQGNNEKLFF. The CDR3 region has the DNA TGCAGTGCTCACCGACAGGGCAATAATGAAAAACTGTTTTTT.

V usage is TRBV7-2 and J usage is TRBJ2-1; perhaps TRBD2 as D (6 bases). CDR1 and CDR2 from the germline V gene are SGHTA and FQGNSA. This CDR3 is 14 amino acids long. Trimming cost V 4 bases and J 10 bases, with 17 bases left between them. CDR3 bases: TGTGCCAGCAGCTCAGGCGGGATTCCCAGGGAGCAGTTCTTC. This gives the protein CASSSGGIPREQFF.

There are many counts of this clonotype. The chain carries TRBV27 and TRBJ2-7; D is unresolved. The germline gives CDR1 MNHEY, CDR2 SMNVEV (reference sequence). CDR3 length equals 15 residues. Deletions cut 2 bases from V and 3 bases from J, with 14 bases between. For the CDR3, the DNA is TGTGCCAGCAGTTTAAATAGACCCCCAGGCTACGAGCAGTACTTC. It is translated as CASSLNRPPGYEQYF.

This clonotype was counted ten times or more. This rearrangement joins TRBV11-2 to TRBJ1-2, with TRBD1 as a possible D gene (5 bases). CDR3 length: 14 residues. Germline V CDR1 and CDR2: SGHAT, FQNNGV. Trimming left V 5 bases short and J 4 bases short, with 14 bases between. The CDR3 nucleotides are TGTGCCAGCAGCCCCTCCGAGGGGCGCTATGGCTACACCTTC. Translating it yields CASSPSEGRYGYTF.

This clonotype was found a few times. The chain employs TRBV20-1 and TRBJ2-5, with D perhaps assigned TRBD1 or TRBD2 (5 bases each). This CDR3 has 13 residues. The germline V gene encodes CDR1 DFQATT and CDR2 SNEGSKA (reference sequence). Trimming took off 0 bases at V and 7 bases at J, with 12 bases between the two ends. The CDR3 nucleotides read TGCAGTGCTAGAGATGGGGGTAGTCGGACCCAGTACTTC. Protein product: CSARDGGSRTQYF.

In its sample, this clonotype was seen many times. V gene TRBV7-3 combines with J gene TRBJ2-2; a possible D gene is TRBD2 (6 bases). CDR1 SGHTA and CDR2 FQGTGA come from the germline V gene. There are 19 residues in the CDR3. V was cut by 5 bases and J by 5 bases, with 27 bases left in between. DNA for the CDR3: TGTGCCAGCAGCCCAACGTCCCCGGGACTCACCGCCGGGACCGGGGAGCTGTTTTTT. Encoded protein: CASSPTSPGLTAGTGELFF.

This clonotype was recorded many times. The J gene is TRBJ2-2, the V gene TRBV24-1, with D perhaps TRBD1 (5 bases). The CDR3 is 16 residues long. The germline V and J ends were trimmed by 4 bases and 5 bases, with 16 bases remaining between them. CDR1 and CDR2 (germline): KGHDR, SFDVKD. CDR3 residues: CATSDPGHHETGELFF. In DNA, the CDR3 is TGTGCCACCAGTGACCCTGGACACCATGAAACCGGGGAGCTGTTTTTT.